These 23 T cell receptor beta chains originate from one sample sequenced in a study of blood T cell repertoires in COVID-19. The assay was immunoSEQ multiplex PCR, and TCRdb's table has in-frame clones only and misses some. The table lists over 140,000 clones, around 81% of them singletons. The sequenced sample consisted of peripheral blood. The source is a woman aged 60-75 years with acute or convalescent COVID-19.

This clone was seen just once. The CDR3 DNA reads TGTGCCAGCAGTGAAGCGGGGCTGGGGCAGCCCCAGCATTTT. This gives the protein CASSEAGLGQPQHF. The chain combines TRBV2 with TRBJ1-5; TRBD1 might be the D (5 bases). The CDR3 totals 14 residues. V lost 0 bases and J 7 bases, leaving 10 bases between the germline ends. In germline, CDR1 is SNHLY, CDR2 FYNNEI.

The chain is built from TRBV28 and TRBJ1-6; D gene unclear. Looked up from germline, CDR1 is MDHEN and CDR2 is SYDVKM. V was trimmed by 6 bases and J by 2 bases, leaving 11 bases between them. CDR3 size: 15 residues. The CDR3 loop is CASSRGFTYNSPLHF. The CDR3 bases are TGTGCCAGCAGCCGGGGTTTCACCTATAATTCACCCCTCCACTTT.

V usage is TRBV4-3 and J usage is TRBJ2-5; D ambiguous. CDR1 and CDR2 (germline): LGHNA, YSLEER. The ends were cut back, 0 bases at V and 5 bases at J, with 10 bases in the middle. The CDR3 has 14 amino acids. The CDR3 region is CASSQDWNSETQYF. For the CDR3, the DNA is TGCGCCAGCAGCCAAGATTGGAACAGTGAGACCCAGTACTTC.

The V call is TRBV7-2, the J call TRBJ2-7; possibly TRBD2 for D (5 bases). Germline loops: CDR1 SGHTA, CDR2 FQGNSA. The CDR3 runs 16 residues. Trimming removed 2 bases at V and 2 bases at J, with 16 bases between. Here the CDR3 DNA reads TGTGCCAGCAGCTTAAGGCGCGTAGGGAGTCCCTACGAGCAGTACTTC. It translates to CASSLRRVGSPYEQYF. The variable domain in full, completed from reference TRBV7-2 and TRBJ2-7, reads GAGVSQSPSNKVTEKGKDVELRCDPISGHTALYWYRQSLGQGLEFLIYFQGNSAPDKSGLPSDRFSAERTGGSVSTLTIQRTQQEDSAVYLCASSLRRVGSPYEQYFGPGTRLTVT.

V and J are TRBV6-5 and TRBJ1-1; no clear D gene. V was shortened by 5 bases and J by 3 bases, with 13 bases between the two germline ends. The CDR3 is made up of 14 amino acids. Germline V gene sequence: CDR1 MNHEY, CDR2 SVGAGI. CDR3 in amino acids: CASSHRRRDTEAFF. The CDR3 nucleotides read TGTGCCAGCAGTCATCGACGGAGAGACACTGAAGCTTTCTTT.

This chain joins TRBV5-4 and TRBJ2-2, with 8 bases aligning to TRBD1. Germline CDR1 reads SGHNT; CDR2 reads YYREEE (reference sequence). V lost 6 bases to trimming and J lost 4 bases; unmatched junction nucleotides: 11. The CDR3 covers 16 residues. The CDR3 loop is CASKHIQGGGTGELFF. Here the CDR3 DNA reads TGTGCCAGCAAGCATATACAGGGGGGAGGCACCGGGGAGCTGTTTTTT.

This chain connects TRBV28 to TRBJ1-6; 8 bases line up with TRBD1. Germline CDR1 MDHEN, CDR2 SYDVKM. With 4 bases clipped from V and 5 bases from J, the junction kept 4 bases outside the gene matches. CDR3 size: 15 residues. CDR3 residues: CASSSGQGDNSPLHF. As DNA, the CDR3 is TGTGCCAGCAGTTCCGGACAGGGAGATAATTCACCCCTCCACTTT.

V and J are TRBV20-1 and TRBJ2-7; the match to TRBD1 covers 9 bases. The CDR3 contains 13 residues. V lost 3 bases to trimming and J lost 4 bases; unmatched junction nucleotides: 4. Per the germline V gene, CDR1 is DFQATT and CDR2 is SNEGSKA (reference sequence). In DNA form, the CDR3 reads TGCAGTGCTAGTCAGGACAGGGGTTACGAGCAGTACTTC. Its translation: CSASQDRGYEQYF.

The chain recombines TRBV5-1 with TRBJ2-1; perhaps TRBD1 as D (6 bases). The germline V gene has CDR1 SGHRS and CDR2 YFSETQ. Trimming left V 5 bases short and J 3 bases short, with 15 bases between. This CDR3 is 15 amino acids long. The DNA for the CDR3 is TGCGCCAGCAGTACCGATGACAGGCGCTACAATGAGCAGTTCTTC. It yields the protein CASSTDDRRYNEQFF.

The chain employs TRBV18 and TRBJ2-7; 11 bases match TRBD2. The CDR3 runs 16 residues. After removal of 2 bases from V and 4 bases from J, the junction contained 7 bases not matched to a gene. Germline CDR1 is KGHSH and CDR2 is LQKENI. The CDR3 loop reads CASSPNLAGGSYEQYF. In DNA, the CDR3 is TGTGCCAGCTCACCAAACCTAGCGGGAGGTTCATACGAGCAGTACTTC.

In this sample, this clone turned up once. The chain employs TRBV28 and TRBJ1-2, with a possible D match to TRBD1 (6 bases). Germline V CDR1 and CDR2: MDHEN, SYDVKM. V was pared by 10 bases and J by 4 bases, with 25 bases between. The CDR3 has 16 residues. The CDR3 coding sequence is TGTGCCACCACGGAGACCAGGACAGCTGCGATCTATGGCTACACCTTC. As protein: CATTETRTAAIYGYTF.

V usage is TRBV14 and J usage is TRBJ2-7; 15 bases line up with TRBD2. From germline, CDR1 is SGHDN and CDR2 FVKESK. Trimming removed 4 bases from V and 2 bases from J; junction bases left unmatched: 6. CDR3 length equals 17 residues. Here the CDR3 DNA reads TGTGCCAGCAGCCGAACCGGGACTAGCGGGAGGACCTACGAGCAGTACTTC. Translation: CASSRTGTSGRTYEQYF.

This chain uses TRBV7-9 with TRBJ1-2, with D hard to call. Trimming left V 2 bases short and J 4 bases short, with 14 bases between. In germline, CDR1 is SEHNR, CDR2 FQNEAQ (reference sequence). The CDR3 totals 15 residues. CDR3 residues: CASSLSEPLFYGYTF. CDR3 DNA: TGTGCCAGCAGCTTATCCGAGCCCCTCTTCTATGGCTACACCTTC. Drawing the rest from reference TRBV7-9 and TRBJ1-2, the complete variable domain is DTGVSQNPRHKITKRGQNVTFRCDPISEHNRLYWYRQTLGQGPEFLTYFQNEAQLEKSRLLSDRFSAERPKGSFSTLEIQRTEQGDSAMYLCASSLSEPLFYGYTFGSGTRLTVV.

The genes are TRBV5-1 and TRBJ1-2, with D unclear. This CDR3 contains 15 residues. The germline gives CDR1 SGHRS, CDR2 YFSETQ. Trimming stripped 0 bases from V and 0 bases from J, with 9 bases between. The CDR3 reads CASSLEAEANYGYTF. The CDR3 DNA is TGCGCCAGCAGCTTGGAGGCAGAGGCTAACTATGGCTACACCTTC.

The chain joins TRBV19 to TRBJ2-1; D ambiguous. CDR3 length: 11 amino acids. V was clipped by 5 bases and J by 10 bases, with 9 bases between them. CDR1 and CDR2 from the germline V gene are LNHDA and SQIVND (reference sequence). The CDR3 DNA reads as TGTGCCAGTAGTTTGACACAGGAGCAGTTCTTC. This gives the protein CASSLTQEQFF.

This sequence joins TRBV28 and TRBJ2-3, with 9 bases that match TRBD1. The ends lost 3 bases at V and 4 bases at J; junction bases unmatched: 5. The V gene's germline CDR1 is MDHEN and CDR2 SYDVKM. CDR3 length: 15 amino acids. In nucleotides, the CDR3 is TGTGCCAGCAGTTTCGGGACAGGGTGGTCAGATACGCAGTATTTT. As protein: CASSFGTGWSDTQYF.

The chain has TRBV15 and TRBJ2-3; 8 nucleotides line up with TRBD1. Germline values: CDR1 LNHNV, CDR2 YYDKDF (reference sequence). The CDR3 contains 14 residues. The junction had 6 bases not matched to a gene; V was cut back by 9 bases and J by 1 base. The CDR3 DNA reads as TGTGCCACTAACGACAGGGGAGGCACAGATACGCAGTATTTT. Amino acid sequence: CATNDRGGTDTQYF.

The chain carries TRBV11-2 and TRBJ1-1; maybe TRBD1 (5 bases). This CDR3 region has 11 residues. V was trimmed by 7 bases and J by 7 bases, leaving 10 bases between them. Per the germline V gene, CDR1 is SGHAT and CDR2 is FQNNGV. The CDR3 sequence: CASTRQNEAFF. As DNA, the CDR3 is TGTGCCAGCACAAGACAGAATGAAGCTTTCTTT.

About this clone itself: Other nucleotide sequences in the sample specify the same CDR3. The chain couples TRBV11-3 to TRBJ2-7; D is unresolved. The CDR3 covers 12 residues. Trimming shortened V by 2 bases and J by 3 bases, and 5 bases separated the two germline ends. Germline V CDR1 and CDR2: SGHNT, YENEEA. The DNA for the CDR3 is TGTGCCAGCAGCTTATCGGGCTACGAGCAGTACTTC. Translated, it gives CASSLSGYEQYF. The variable domain in full, with the rest retrieved from reference TRBV11-3 and TRBJ2-7, is EAGVVQSPRYKIIEKKQPVAFWCNPISGHNTLYWYLQNLGQGPELLIRYENEEAVDDSQLPKDRFSAERLKGVDSTLKIQPAELGDSAVYLCASSLSGYEQYFGPGTRLTVT.

The gene calls are TRBV29-1 and TRBJ1-2; possible D gene TRBD1, 6 bases. CDR1 is SQVTM, CDR2 ANQGSEA, per germline. The CDR3 has 13 residues. V shed 4 bases and J shed 7 bases, with 16 bases lying between them. CDR3 nucleotides: TGCAGCGTTGGAGGGACATCCCAATTTGGCTACACCTTC. Translated: CSVGGTSQFGYTF. The full variable domain, its missing parts supplied by reference TRBV29-1 and TRBJ1-2, is SAVISQKPSRDICQRGTSLTIQCQVDSQVTMMFWYRQQPGQSLTLIATANQGSEATYESGFVIDKFPISRPNLTFSTLTVSNMSPEDSSIYLCSVGGTSQFGYTFGSGTRLTVV.

The gene calls are TRBV6-5 and TRBJ2-1, with 7 bases aligning to TRBD1. The CDR3 consists of 14 residues. Per germline, CDR1 MNHEY and CDR2 SVGAGI. V lost 6 bases, J lost 7 bases, and 9 bases stayed unmatched. The CDR3 loop reads CASRQPGQINEQFF. In nucleotides, the CDR3 is TGTGCCAGCAGGCAACCGGGACAGATAAATGAGCAGTTCTTC.

The chain uses TRBV19 and TRBJ2-7, with 9 nucleotides matching TRBD2. CDR3 length: 15 residues. J lost 4 bases, V lost 5 bases, and 9 bases had no gene match. The germline V gene has CDR1 LNHDA and CDR2 SQIVND (reference sequence). CDR3 nucleotide sequence: TGTGCCAGTAGTTCACGCGGGAGGGCGGTTTACGAGCAGTACTTC. It specifies CASSSRGRAVYEQYF.

This clone has just a few counts. The chain employs TRBV4-2 and TRBJ2-2; 7 bases are a match to TRBD2. The CDR3 is made up of 18 amino acids. Unmatched junction bases numbered 8, after V lost 1 base and J lost 0 bases. Germline V gene sequence: CDR1 LGHNA, CDR2 YNFKEQ. The CDR3 reads CASSQAARGGANTGELFF. The CDR3 DNA sequence: TGTGCCAGCAGCCAAGCGGCACGGGGAGGGGCGAACACCGGGGAGCTGTTTTTT.